The clone carrying this TCR beta chain was seen many times. Its antigen is unknown. The data derive from a study of blood T cells in healthy people across ages. Study observations and caveats: Long-lived and aged donors differed, with more naive CD4+ cells and higher diversity in the long-lived.

The use of a sample-barcoded 5' primer and a J-beta primer mix characterized a second PCR of about 7 to 12 cycles. Researchers report that a template-switch adaptor with 12 random nucleotides tagged each cDNA molecule. TCRdb re-called the 5' RACE reads through MiXCR, storing one row per CDR3 protein. The sample contains roughly 680,000 distinct CDR3 sequences, 52% of which appear only once. The CDR3 runs to 13 residues. The V end was cut by 5 bases, the J end by 1 base, with 9 bases between. Per the germline V gene, CDR1 is MNHEY and CDR2 is SVGAGI. Donors were systemically healthy Caucasian individuals from Russia aged about 6 to 95 years. The authors extracted at least 5.5 micrograms of total RNA per sample.

The TCR originated in a woman at least 80 years old in good health. Specimen: blood. The chain has TRBV6-5 and TRBJ2-7; TRBD1 might be the D (6 bases). CDR3 DNA: TGTGCCAGCAGTCGACAGGTGTCCTACGAGCAGTACTTC. Its protein is CASSRQVSYEQYF.